This T cell receptor beta chain was sequenced during a study of regulatory T cells in long-lasting Graves disease. A word on this clonotype: What it binds is unknown.

V shed 2 bases and J shed 0 bases, with 14 bases lying between them. In germline, CDR1 is MNHNS, CDR2 SASEGT. This CDR3 spans 17 amino acids. Findings of the study overall: Samples came from peripheral blood alone, without thyroid tissue.

Described time point: newly diagnosed GD, antithyroid drugs for less than 3 months. After RNA was extracted from PBMCs, the TCR library was made from it. Sequencing libraries for TCR beta were prepared with iRepertoire HTBI primers and Arm-PCR of CDR3 regions. TCRdb redid the calling of the multiplex PCR reads with MiXCR, one entry per CDR3 protein. The table records about 560,000 distinct CDR3 sequences, about 16% of them present only once. In addition, the sample was reused for a study of T cells in Graves' hyperthyroidism and ophthalmopathy.

This specimen was peripheral blood mononuclear cells (PBMCs), taken at new diagnosis, from a patient treated with antithyroid drugs. The V and J genes are TRBV6-1 and TRBJ1-5; tentative D call: TRBD1 (5 bases). This clonotype was obtained from a man aged 18 to 30 with Graves disease. This chain's CDR3 is CASSERGGPLSNQPQHF. The CDR3 DNA follows: TGTGCCAGCAGTGAAAGGGGTGGACCACTTAGCAATCAGCCCCAGCATTTT.